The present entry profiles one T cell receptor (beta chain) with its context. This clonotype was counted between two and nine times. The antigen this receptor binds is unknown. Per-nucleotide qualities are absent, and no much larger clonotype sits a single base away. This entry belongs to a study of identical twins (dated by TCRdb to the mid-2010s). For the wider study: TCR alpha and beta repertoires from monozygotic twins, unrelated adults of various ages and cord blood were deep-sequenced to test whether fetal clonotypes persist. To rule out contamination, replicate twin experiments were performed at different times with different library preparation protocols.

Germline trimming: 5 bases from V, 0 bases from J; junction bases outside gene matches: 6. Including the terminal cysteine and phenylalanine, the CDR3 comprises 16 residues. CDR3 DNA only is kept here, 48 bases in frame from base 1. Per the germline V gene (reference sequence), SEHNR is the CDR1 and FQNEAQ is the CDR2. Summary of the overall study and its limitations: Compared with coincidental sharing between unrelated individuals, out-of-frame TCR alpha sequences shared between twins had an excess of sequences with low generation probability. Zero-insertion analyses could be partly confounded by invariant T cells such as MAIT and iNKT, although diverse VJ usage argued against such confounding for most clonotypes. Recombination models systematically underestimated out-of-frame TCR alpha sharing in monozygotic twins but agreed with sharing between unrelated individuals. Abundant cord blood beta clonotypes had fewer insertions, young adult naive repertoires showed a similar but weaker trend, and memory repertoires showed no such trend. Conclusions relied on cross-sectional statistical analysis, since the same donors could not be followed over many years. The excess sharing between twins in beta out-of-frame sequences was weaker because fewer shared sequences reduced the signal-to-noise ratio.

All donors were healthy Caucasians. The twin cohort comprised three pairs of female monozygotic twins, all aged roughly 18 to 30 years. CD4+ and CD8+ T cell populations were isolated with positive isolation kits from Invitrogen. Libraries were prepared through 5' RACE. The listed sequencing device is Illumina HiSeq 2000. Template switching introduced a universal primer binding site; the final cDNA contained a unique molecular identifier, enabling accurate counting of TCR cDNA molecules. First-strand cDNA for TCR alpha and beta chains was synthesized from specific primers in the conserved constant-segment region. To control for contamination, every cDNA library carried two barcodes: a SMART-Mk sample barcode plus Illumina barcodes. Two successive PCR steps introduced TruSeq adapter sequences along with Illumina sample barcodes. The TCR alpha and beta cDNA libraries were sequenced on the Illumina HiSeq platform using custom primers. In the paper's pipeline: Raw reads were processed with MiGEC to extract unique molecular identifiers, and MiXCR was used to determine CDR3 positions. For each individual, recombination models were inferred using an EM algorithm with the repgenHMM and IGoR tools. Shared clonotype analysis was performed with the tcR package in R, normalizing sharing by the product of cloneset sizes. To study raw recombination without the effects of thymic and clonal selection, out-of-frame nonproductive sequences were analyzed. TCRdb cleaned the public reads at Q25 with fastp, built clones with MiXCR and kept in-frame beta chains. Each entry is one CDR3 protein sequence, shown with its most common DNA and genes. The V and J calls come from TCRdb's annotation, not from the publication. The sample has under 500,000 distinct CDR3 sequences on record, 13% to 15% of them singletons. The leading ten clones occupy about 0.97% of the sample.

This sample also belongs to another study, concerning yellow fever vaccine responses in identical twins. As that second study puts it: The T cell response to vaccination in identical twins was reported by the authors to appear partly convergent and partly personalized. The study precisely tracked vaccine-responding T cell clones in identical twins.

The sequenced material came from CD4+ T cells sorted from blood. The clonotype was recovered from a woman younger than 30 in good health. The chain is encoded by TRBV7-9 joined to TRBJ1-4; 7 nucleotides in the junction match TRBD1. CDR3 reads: CASSVGTAPTNEKLFF. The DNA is TGTGCCAGCAGCGTCGGGACAGCACCAACTAATGAAAAACTGTTTTTT. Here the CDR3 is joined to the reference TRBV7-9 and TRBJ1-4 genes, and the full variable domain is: DTGVSQNPRHKITKRGQNVTFRCDPISEHNRLYWYRQTLGQGPEFLTYFQNEAQLEKSRLLSDRFSAERPKGSFSTLEIQRTEQGDSAMYLCASSVGTAPTNEKLFFGSGTQLSVL.